This TCR beta chain was sequenced during a study of T cells in Graves' hyperthyroidism and ophthalmopathy (dated by TCRdb to about 2019). At the level of the whole study: Peripheral blood samples were taken at the time of initial diagnosis, prior to any treatment. The roughly 94 discovery patients were randomly split 7:3 into training and test sets. According to the paper, TCR Vbeta CDR3 sequencing was carried out on some 130 peripheral blood samples, which came from some 41 ophthalmopathy, approximately 78 hyperthyroidism and roughly 17 progressor patients. After blood sampling, hyperthyroidism patients were treated with methimazole at a starting dose of 30 mg daily, and ophthalmopathy patients were treated with high-dose intravenous methylprednisolone. TCR V-J signatures able to tell the groups apart were searched for in a discovery cohort of 90 to 100 patients, of whom roughly 42 had Graves' ophthalmopathy and 57 had stable Graves' hyperthyroidism. Whether ophthalmopathy could be predicted prospectively was tested in an independent validation cohort made up of approximately 19 hyperthyroidism patients plus 17 patients who later progressed to ophthalmopathy. In more than 5 Graves' hyperthyroidism patients, the study also compared T-cell repertoires from thyroid tissue with T-cell repertoires from blood.

V drops 1 base and J drops 8 bases, leaving 26 bases in between. Including the terminal cysteine and phenylalanine, the CDR3 comprises 18 residues. Of the read, only the CDR3 DNA is kept; its 54 bases are in frame from base 1. The CDR1 and CDR2 encoded by the germline V gene are SGHTA and FQGTGA. Results and caveats for the whole study, not just this receptor: No statistical method was used to fix the sample size in advance, and group allocation was not hidden from the investigators. During validation, the model predicted progression to ophthalmopathy a median of about 6.5 months ahead of onset, with around 71% sensitivity and 72.22% specificity. In cross-validation, a model built on a 13 V-J signature told ophthalmopathy apart from stable hyperthyroidism with 87.88% sensitivity and about 81% specificity, and in testing the same model reached 80%/75%. Most expanded thyroid clonotypes (frequency above 0.001) were also detected in blood, a finding suggesting that blood repertoires may reflect thyroid immune responses.

This clonotype has ten or more counts. Its target antigen remains unknown. No clone much larger than this one lies a single base away; base qualities are absent. The TCR beta CDR3 regions were amplified from RNA transcripts. A first-round RT-PCR of the TCR CDR3 used the HTBI primer set with the Qiagen OneStep RT-PCR kit. Libraries were constructed in a second round of multiplex PCR, after which size selection and purification were performed. Sequencing of the libraries was done on an Illumina HiSeq2000 using paired-end 100 bp reads. As for how the authors treated the data: SOAPnuke was used to process the raw data, removing reads that contained adapters or uncalled bases, had a mean Phred below 15, or lacked an exact match to the constant primer or identifier. High-quality paired reads were merged using COPE v1.2.5, and each unique nucleotide sequence was defined as a clonotype. MiTCR v1.1 was used to align clonotypes to the IMGT TRBV, TRBD and TRBJ reference segments. Analysis was restricted to V-J combinations with a frequency above 0.0001, which covered roughly 99% of repertoires. A TCS score was defined as the ratio between F50 (clonal expansion) and ExV (chaos), using BLOSUM62-based TCRdist between CDR3 peptides within each V-J. Welch's t-statistics and random forest reduced around 510 V-J features to roughly 13, which were used in a naive Bayes classifier (R e1071). TCRdb trimmed public reads at Q25 via fastp, called clones via MiXCR and kept in-frame beta chains. Each CDR3 protein gets just one entry, which takes the most common genes and DNA from the rows behind it. These V and J calls are TCRdb output, not the study's own analysis. This sample gives some 320,000 distinct CDR3 sequences in total; approximately 15% of them show up just once. Of the sample, 34% is held by the ten largest clones.

Ophthalmopathy patients had moderately to severely active disease, Clinical Activity Score of at least 3, NOSPECS grade of at least 4, and duration under 3 months. The study excluded patients with uncontrolled infections, other autoimmune diseases, pregnancy or lactation. Diagnoses were established on the basis of clinical symptoms, serum thyroxine and TRAb, thyroid ultrasound, and orbital computed tomography. Ficoll-Paque density gradient centrifugation was used to isolate PBMCs from 10 ml of fresh peripheral blood. Total RNA was extracted with Trizol reagent, and quality was checked on an Agilent 2100 Bioanalyzer.

The sequence is built from TRBV7-3 and TRBJ1-2; the D gene is not confidently resolved. This receptor was obtained from a woman in her thirties or forties with Graves' ophthalmopathy. Material for sequencing was blood. The DNA is as follows: TGTGCCAGCAGCTTAAAGGTGGAAAGAGGGCCGAGCTGTAGAGGCTACACCTTC. The resulting protein is CASSLKVERGPSCRGYTF.